Each of the 4 T cell receptor beta chains below was sequenced from the same sample in a study of CD8 T cells in ankylosing spondylitis. For these receptors, no antigen is known. TCRdb itself ran the 5' RACE reads through MiXCR, one entry per CDR3 protein. The sample holds 200,000 to 250,000 distinct CDR3 sequences; around 18% are singletons and the top ten take approximately 46%. General observations from the study: One TCR beta motif, made up of under ten highly homologous variants, appeared characteristic of ankylosing spondylitis blood.

Sample: blood, either unsorted or a sorted T cell fraction (not recorded which). All receptors come from a male donor with ankylosing spondylitis.

This clonotype was found a few times. The genes are TRBV24-1 and TRBJ2-7, with 13 bases aligning to TRBD2. J lost 2 bases, V lost 3 bases, and 3 bases had no gene match. The CDR3 totals 16 residues. Germline V gene sequence: CDR1 KGHDR, CDR2 SFDVKD. The CDR3 DNA follows: TGTGCCACCAGTGATATCGGGACTAGCGGGACCTACGAGCAGTACTTC. Protein product: CATSDIGTSGTYEQYF.

This clonotype has just a few counts. V is TRBV10-3 and J is TRBJ1-3; D is possibly TRBD1 (6 bases). Germline V lookup: CDR1 ENHRY, CDR2 SYGVKD. V was shortened by 6 bases and J by 0 bases, with 18 bases between the two germline ends. The CDR3 totals 17 residues. The CDR3 protein is CAIRSGTSSSSGNTIYF. CDR3 DNA sequence: TGTGCCATCAGGTCCGGGACATCCTCAAGCTCTGGAAACACCATATATTTT.

The gene calls are TRBV30 and TRBJ1-1; D is unresolved. Trimming shortened V by 0 bases and J by 5 bases, and 13 bases separated the two germline ends. The V gene's germline CDR1 is GTSNPN and CDR2 SVGIG (reference sequence). This CDR3 contains 14 residues. The CDR3 here is CAWSVVGGVTEAFF. The DNA for the CDR3 is TGTGCCTGGAGTGTAGTCGGCGGGGTTACTGAAGCTTTCTTT.

This clonotype occurred a few times. The chain employs TRBV12-3 or TRBV12-4 and TRBJ2-2, with 14 bases lining up with TRBD2. With 5 bases clipped from V and 6 bases from J, the junction kept 17 bases outside the gene matches. This CDR3 has 20 amino acids. Written as DNA, the CDR3 is TGTGCCAGCAGTCTGGCTGGACCGGGACTAGCGGGAGTAACCTCCGGGGAGCTGTTTTTT. This translates into CASSLAGPGLAGVTSGELFF.